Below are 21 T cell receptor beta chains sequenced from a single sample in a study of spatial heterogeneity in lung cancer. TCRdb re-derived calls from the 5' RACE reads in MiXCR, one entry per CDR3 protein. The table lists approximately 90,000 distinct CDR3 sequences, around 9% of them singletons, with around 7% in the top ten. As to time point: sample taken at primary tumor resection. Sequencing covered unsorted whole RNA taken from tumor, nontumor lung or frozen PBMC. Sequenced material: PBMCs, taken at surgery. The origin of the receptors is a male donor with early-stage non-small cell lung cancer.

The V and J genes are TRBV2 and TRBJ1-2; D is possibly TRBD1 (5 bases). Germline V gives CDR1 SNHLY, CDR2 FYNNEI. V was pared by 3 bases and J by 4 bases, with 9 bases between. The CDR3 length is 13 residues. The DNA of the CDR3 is TGTGCCAGCAGTGATGGGGGGTCCTATGGCTACACCTTC. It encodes CASSDGGSYGYTF.

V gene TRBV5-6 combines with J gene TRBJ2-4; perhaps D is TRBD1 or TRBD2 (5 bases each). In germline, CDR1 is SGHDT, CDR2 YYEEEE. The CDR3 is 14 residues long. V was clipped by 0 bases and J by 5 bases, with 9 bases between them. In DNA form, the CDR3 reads TGTGCCAGCAGCTTGGCCGGGACGCAAAACATTCAGTACTTC. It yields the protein CASSLAGTQNIQYF. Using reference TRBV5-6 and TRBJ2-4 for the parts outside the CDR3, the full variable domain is DAGVTQSPTHLIKTRGQQVTLRCSPKSGHDTVSWYQQALGQGPQFIFQYYEEEERQRGNFPDRFSGHQFPNYSSELNVNALLLGDSALYLCASSLAGTQNIQYFGAGTRLSVL.

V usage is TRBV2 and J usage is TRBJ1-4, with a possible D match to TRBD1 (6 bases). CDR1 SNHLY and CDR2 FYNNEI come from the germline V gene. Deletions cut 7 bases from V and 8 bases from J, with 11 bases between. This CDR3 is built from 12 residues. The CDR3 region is CASTGGAEKLFF. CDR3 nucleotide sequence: TGTGCCAGCACCGGGGGCGCGGAAAAACTGTTTTTT.

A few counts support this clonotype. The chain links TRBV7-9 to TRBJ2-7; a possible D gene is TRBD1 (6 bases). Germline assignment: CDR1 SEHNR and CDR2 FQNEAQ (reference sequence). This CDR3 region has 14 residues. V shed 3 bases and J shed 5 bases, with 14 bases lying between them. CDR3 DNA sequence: TGTGCCAGCAGCTTCCACAGGGTTACCGACGAGCAGTACTTC. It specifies CASSFHRVTDEQYF.

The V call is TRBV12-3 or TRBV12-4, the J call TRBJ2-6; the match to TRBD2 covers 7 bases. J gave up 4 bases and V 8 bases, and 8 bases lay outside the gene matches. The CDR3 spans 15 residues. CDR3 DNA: TGTGCCAGCCTTGCCGGGGGGAGAGGGGCCAACGTCCTGACTTTC. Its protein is CASLAGGRGANVLTF.

Here the CDR3 reads CASSQVSRGTEAFF. Here the CDR3 DNA reads TGTGCCAGCAGCCAAGTATCCAGGGGCACTGAAGCTTTCTTT. J is TRBJ1-1 and V is TRBV3-1; tentatively, D is TRBD1 (6 bases). The CDR3 consists of 14 residues. The ends were cut back, 1 base at V and 4 bases at J, with 10 bases in the middle. The germline V gene encodes CDR1 LGHDT and CDR2 YNNKEL (reference sequence).

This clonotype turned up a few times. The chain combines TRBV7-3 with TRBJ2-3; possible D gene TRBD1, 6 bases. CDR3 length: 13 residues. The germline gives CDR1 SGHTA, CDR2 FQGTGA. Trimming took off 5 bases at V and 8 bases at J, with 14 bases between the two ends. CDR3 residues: CASSPPGGLTQYF. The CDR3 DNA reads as TGTGCCAGCAGCCCACCTGGGGGCCTTACGCAGTATTTT.

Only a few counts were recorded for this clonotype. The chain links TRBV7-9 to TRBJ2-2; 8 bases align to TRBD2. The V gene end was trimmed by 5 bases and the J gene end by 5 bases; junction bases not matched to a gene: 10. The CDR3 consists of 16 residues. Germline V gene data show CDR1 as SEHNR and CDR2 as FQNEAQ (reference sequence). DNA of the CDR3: TGTGCCAGCAGCCCAGACCTGGGACTAGGTACCGGGGAGCTGTTTTTT. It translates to CASSPDLGLGTGELFF.

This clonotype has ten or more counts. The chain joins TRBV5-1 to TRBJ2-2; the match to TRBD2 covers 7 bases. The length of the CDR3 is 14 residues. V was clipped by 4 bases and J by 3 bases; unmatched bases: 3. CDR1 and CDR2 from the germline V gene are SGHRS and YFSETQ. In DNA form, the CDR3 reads TGCGCCAGCAGCGGCGGGGGATACACCGGGGAGCTGTTTTTT. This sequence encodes CASSGGGYTGELFF.

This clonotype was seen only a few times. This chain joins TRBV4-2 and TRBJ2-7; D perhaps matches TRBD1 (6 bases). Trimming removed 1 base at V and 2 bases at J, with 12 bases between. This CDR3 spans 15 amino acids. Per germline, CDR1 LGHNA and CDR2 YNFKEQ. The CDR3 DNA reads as TGTGCCAGCAGCCAAGGGGTGGGGGACACCTACGAGCAGTACTTC. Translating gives CASSQGVGDTYEQYF.

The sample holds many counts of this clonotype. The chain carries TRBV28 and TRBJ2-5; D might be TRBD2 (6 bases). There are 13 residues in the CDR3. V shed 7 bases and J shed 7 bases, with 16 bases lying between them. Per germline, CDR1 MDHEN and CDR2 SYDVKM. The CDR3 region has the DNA TGTGCCAGCATCCCGGGAGATCAGGTGACCCAGTACTTC. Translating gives CASIPGDQVTQYF.

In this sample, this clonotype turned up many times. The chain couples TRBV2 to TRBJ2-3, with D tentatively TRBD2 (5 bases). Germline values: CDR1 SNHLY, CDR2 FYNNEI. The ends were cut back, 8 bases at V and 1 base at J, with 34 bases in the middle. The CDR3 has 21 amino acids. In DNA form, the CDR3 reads TGTGCCAGCTGGTGGCTGGACGGGATTCGACCCAAAACCCACCGCACAGATACGCAGTATTTT. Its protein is CASWWLDGIRPKTHRTDTQYF.

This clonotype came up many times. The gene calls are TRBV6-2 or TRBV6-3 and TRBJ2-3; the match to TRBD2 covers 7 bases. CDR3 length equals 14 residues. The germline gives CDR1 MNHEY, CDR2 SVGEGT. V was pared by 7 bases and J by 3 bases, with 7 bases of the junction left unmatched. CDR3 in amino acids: CASTAAGLTDTQYF. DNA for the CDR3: TGTGCCAGCACGGCAGCGGGGTTGACAGATACGCAGTATTTT.

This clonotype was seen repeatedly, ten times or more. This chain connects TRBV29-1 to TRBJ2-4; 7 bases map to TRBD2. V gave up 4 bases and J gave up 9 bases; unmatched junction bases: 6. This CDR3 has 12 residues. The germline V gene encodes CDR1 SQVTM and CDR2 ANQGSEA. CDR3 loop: CSVGEREGIQYF. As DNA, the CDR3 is TGCAGCGTTGGGGAGAGGGAGGGCATTCAGTACTTC.

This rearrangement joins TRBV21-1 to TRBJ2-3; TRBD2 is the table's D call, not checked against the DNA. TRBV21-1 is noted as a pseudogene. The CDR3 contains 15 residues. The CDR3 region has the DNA TGTGCCAGCAGCAAATGTCGACTAGCGGAGGATACGCAGTATTTT. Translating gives CASSKCRLAEDTQYF.

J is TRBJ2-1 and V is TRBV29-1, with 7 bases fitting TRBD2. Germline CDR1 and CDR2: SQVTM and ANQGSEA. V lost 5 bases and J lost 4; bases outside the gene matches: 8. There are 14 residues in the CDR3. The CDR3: CSVFGASGYNEQFF. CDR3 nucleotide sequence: TGCAGCGTTTTTGGGGCTAGCGGTTACAATGAGCAGTTCTTC.

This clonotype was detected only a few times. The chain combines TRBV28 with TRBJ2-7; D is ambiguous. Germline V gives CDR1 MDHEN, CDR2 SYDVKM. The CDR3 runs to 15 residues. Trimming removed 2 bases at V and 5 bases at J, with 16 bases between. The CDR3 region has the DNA TGTGCCAGCAGTTTAACGAAGATCTTCCCCAACGAGCAGTACTTC. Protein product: CASSLTKIFPNEQYF.

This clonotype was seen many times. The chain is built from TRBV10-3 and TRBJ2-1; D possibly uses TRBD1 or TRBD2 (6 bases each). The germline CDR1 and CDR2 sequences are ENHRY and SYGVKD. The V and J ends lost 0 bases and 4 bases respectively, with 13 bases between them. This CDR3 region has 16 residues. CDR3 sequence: CAISESGGGKYNEQFF. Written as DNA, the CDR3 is TGTGCCATCAGTGAGTCCGGGGGCGGGAAATACAATGAGCAGTTCTTC.

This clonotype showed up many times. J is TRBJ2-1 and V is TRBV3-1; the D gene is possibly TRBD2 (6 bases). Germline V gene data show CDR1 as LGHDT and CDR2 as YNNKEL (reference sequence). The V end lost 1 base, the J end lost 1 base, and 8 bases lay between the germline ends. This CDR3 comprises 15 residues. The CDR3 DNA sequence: TGTGCCAGCAGCCAAGGTGGGGGGTCCTACAATGAGCAGTTCTTC. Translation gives CASSQGGGSYNEQFF.

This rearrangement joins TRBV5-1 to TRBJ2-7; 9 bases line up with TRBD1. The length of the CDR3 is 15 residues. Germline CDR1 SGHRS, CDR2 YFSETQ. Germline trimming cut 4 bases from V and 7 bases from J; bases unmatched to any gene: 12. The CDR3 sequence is CASSMRRTGEEEQYF. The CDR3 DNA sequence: TGCGCCAGCAGCATGCGACGGACAGGGGAGGAGGAGCAGTACTTC.

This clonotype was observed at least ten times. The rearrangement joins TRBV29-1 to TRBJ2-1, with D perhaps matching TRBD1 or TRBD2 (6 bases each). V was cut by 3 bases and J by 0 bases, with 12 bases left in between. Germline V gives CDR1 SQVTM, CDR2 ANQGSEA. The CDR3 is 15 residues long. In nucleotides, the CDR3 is TGCAGCGTTGAGGGGGGCTCCAGCTCCTACAATGAGCAGTTCTTC. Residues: CSVEGGSSSYNEQFF.